These 17 T cell receptor beta chains share one sample of origin, sequenced in a study of metastatic and nonmetastatic thyroid tumors. TCRdb reassembled clones from the PCR reads with MiXCR. The repertoire has 20,000 to 25,000 clones, about 11% of them found once; the top ten carry 7.6%. Every patient was untreated before thyroid surgery. What was sequenced was blood. The source of these receptors is a female donor with papillary thyroid cancer or a benign thyroid nodule (not recorded which). Some clones in this sample may be carry-over from other donors' samples.

This chain connects TRBV9 to TRBJ2-5; tentatively, D is TRBD2 (6 bases). Trimming removed 7 bases from V and 0 bases from J, with 16 bases in between. This CDR3 has 15 amino acids. Per germline, CDR1 SGDLS and CDR2 YYNGEE. CDR3 DNA: TGTGCCAGCTCCGGGGGAGTTGGAAACCAAGAGACCCAGTACTTC. This gives the protein CASSGGVGNQETQYF.

This clone was recorded many times. The chain recombines TRBV20-1 with TRBJ2-1, with 7 positions matching TRBD2. The junction had 9 bases not matched to a gene; V was cut back by 3 bases and J by 7 bases. CDR1 DFQATT and CDR2 SNEGSKA come from the germline V gene (reference sequence). The CDR3 has 14 residues. The CDR3 DNA follows: TGCAGTGCTAGGACTGGCGGGAGAGGGAATGAGCAGTTCTTC. Protein: CSARTGGRGNEQFF.

This clone was seen only a few times. The V call is TRBV15, the J call TRBJ2-5; D may be TRBD1 (6 bases). The CDR3 contains 23 residues. Trimming took 3 bases from V and 0 from J, leaving 35 bases between them. Looked up from germline, CDR1 is LNHNV and CDR2 is YYDKDF (reference sequence). The CDR3 is CATSSTLRGGTLIRRANQETQYF. For the CDR3, the DNA is TGTGCCACCAGCAGTACCCTTAGAGGGGGTACACTTATTAGGCGGGCTAACCAAGAGACCCAGTACTTC.

This clone was observed a few times. This likely comes from a read error, as the CDR3 has no conserved phenylalanine or tryptophan at its end. The DNA is left out, because the CDR3 cannot be placed on it with certainty; the CDR3 is given as TCRdb lists it. The V call is TRBV7-2, the J call TRBJ2-5; the DNA was not compared with TRBD2, the D call given in the table. Both ends counted, the CDR3 spans 13 residues. Germline V lookup: CDR1 SGHTA, CDR2 FQGNSA. CDR3 amino acids: CASRRAGGETLYY.

This clone was recorded at least ten times. V is TRBV7-3 and J is TRBJ2-2; D gene unclear. Trimming pared 1 base from V and 4 bases from J, leaving 7 bases between. In germline, CDR1 is SGHTA, CDR2 FQGTGA. The CDR3 has 14 residues. The CDR3 reads CASSLMVSTGELFF. The DNA of the CDR3 is TGTGCCAGCAGCTTAATGGTTTCCACCGGGGAGCTGTTTTTT.

The chain joins TRBV6-6 to TRBJ2-1; no firm D call. Trimming took off 0 bases at V and 6 bases at J, with 12 bases between the two ends. Germline-derived CDR1 and CDR2 are MNHNY and SVGAGI (reference sequence). There are 15 residues in the CDR3. The DNA of the CDR3 is TGTGCCAGCAGTTACTCGTTTACAGATCCCAATGAGCAGTTCTTC. It specifies CASSYSFTDPNEQFF.

At least ten counts were recorded for this clone. The chain is built from TRBV6-2 or TRBV6-3 and TRBJ2-3; 8 nucleotides line up with TRBD1. Per germline, CDR1 MNHEY and CDR2 SVGEGT. With 2 bases clipped from V and 2 bases from J, the junction kept 3 bases outside the gene matches. There are 15 residues in the CDR3. The CDR3 nucleotides read TGTGCCAGCAGTTACGGGACAGGACACACAGATACGCAGTATTTT. This encodes CASSYGTGHTDTQYF.

In this sample, this clone turned up many times. The chain joins TRBV30 to TRBJ1-1; the D gene is possibly TRBD1 (6 bases). The germline V and J ends were trimmed by 2 bases and 0 bases, with 10 bases remaining between them. The V gene's germline CDR1 is GTSNPN and CDR2 SVGIG (reference sequence). The CDR3 covers 14 residues. CDR3 sequence reads: CAWSLGQLNTEAFF. CDR3 coding DNA: TGTGCCTGGAGTTTAGGACAGTTGAACACTGAAGCTTTCTTT.

This clone is classed as medium-sized. V is TRBV28 and J is TRBJ2-3; 7 nucleotides align to TRBD2. Germline CDR1 and CDR2: MDHEN and SYDVKM. The CDR3 spans 16 residues. J gave up 2 bases and V 3 bases, and 8 bases lay outside the gene matches. The CDR3 bases are TGTGCCAGCAGTTTTTACGGGACTACCCTCACAGATACGCAGTATTTT. This sequence encodes CASSFYGTTLTDTQYF.

This clone appeared a few times. This sequence may be a read error, since a much larger clone differs from it by one base. Different DNA sequences within this sample yield the same CDR3. This chain connects TRBV20-1 to TRBJ2-1, with 8 bases identical to TRBD1. This CDR3 comprises 13 residues. Germline trimming cut 4 bases from V and 10 bases from J; bases unmatched to any gene: 9. CDR1 and CDR2 from the germline V gene are DFQATT and SNEGSKA (reference sequence). The CDR3 loop is CSATRQGTGEQFF. The CDR3 DNA follows: TGCAGTGCTACCCGACAGGGGACTGGGGAGCAGTTCTTC.

This clone has ten or more counts. The V call is TRBV5-1, the J call TRBJ2-7; D possibly corresponds to TRBD2 (6 bases). This CDR3 contains 14 residues. In germline, CDR1 is SGHRS, CDR2 YFSETQ. Between the trimmed V and J ends, which lost 6 bases and 4 bases, there was a span of 17 bases. The CDR3: CASKISAGTYEQYF. DNA for the CDR3: TGCGCCAGCAAGATCTCTGCGGGGACGTACGAGCAGTACTTC.

The chain employs TRBV12-3 or TRBV12-4 and TRBJ1-6; 8 positions agree with TRBD1. This CDR3 region has 15 residues. V gave up 1 base and J gave up 17 bases; unmatched junction bases: 13. CDR3 bases: TGTGCCAGCAGTTTAGGGACAGGGTATAATTCACACGTCCACTTT. Amino acid sequence: CASSLGTGYNSHVHF.

This clone showed up many times. This same CDR3 is encoded by further DNA sequences in the sample. The rearrangement joins TRBV27 to TRBJ2-2; 7 bases match TRBD1. J was trimmed by 2 bases and V by 5 bases; bases with no gene match: 8. Germline lookup yields CDR1 MNHEY and CDR2 SMNVEV (reference sequence). CDR3 length: 16 residues. CDR3 loop: CASSPSRQGNTGELFF. As DNA, the CDR3 is TGTGCCAGCAGTCCATCGCGACAGGGAAACACCGGGGAGCTGTTTTTT.

This clone was observed a few times. Germline is not matched at one junction end, which may reflect a read error. J is TRBJ1-6 and V is TRBV27; D is undetermined. The length of the CDR3 is 14 residues. CDR1 and CDR2 (germline): MNHEY, SMNVEV (reference sequence). In DNA form, the CDR3 reads TGTGCCAGCAGTTTAGGGAAGATTAATTCAACCCTCCACTTT. Amino acids: CASSLGKINSTLHF.

By its share, this clone is medium-sized. The CDR3 is CASSYSIATSSSTDTQYF. The CDR3 DNA is TGTGCCAGCAGTTACTCGATCGCGACATCCTCTAGCACAGATACGCAGTATTTT. The rearrangement uses TRBV6-6 and TRBJ2-3; unclear D gene. Trimming removed 0 bases at V and 0 bases at J, with 16 bases between. CDR1 is MNHNY, CDR2 SVGAGI, per germline (reference sequence). There are 18 residues in the CDR3.

This clone occurred many times. This chain connects TRBV2 to TRBJ2-5; 14 bases match TRBD2. The germline gives CDR1 SNHLY, CDR2 FYNNEI. V dropped 4 bases and J dropped 4; count of bases not matched to a gene: 14. The CDR3 spans 19 residues. The CDR3 here is CASSGHPGGLAGGRETQYF. In DNA, the CDR3 is TGTGCCAGCAGTGGACACCCCGGAGGACTAGCGGGAGGAAGAGAGACCCAGTACTTC.

There are a few counts of this clone. The chain couples TRBV10-3 to TRBJ2-7; 9 bases are shared with TRBD1. J lost 6 bases, V lost 8 bases, and 8 bases had no gene match. Germline V gene sequence: CDR1 ENHRY, CDR2 SYGVKD. This CDR3 region has 13 residues. CDR3 amino acids: CAIGGQGAGEQYF. The DNA for the CDR3 is TGTGCCATCGGGGGACAGGGTGCTGGCGAGCAGTACTTC.